This entry concerns a single T cell receptor (beta chain). No antigen is known for it. The data derive from a study of T cell responses to AZD1222 COVID-19 vaccine. Study findings and constraints: In a largely white British group with more females than males, clonal diversity was possibly underestimated.

V dropped 1 base and J dropped 6 bases, with 10 bases sitting between them. There are 14 residues in the CDR3. The germline gives CDR1 SGHRS, CDR2 YFSETQ. Here immunoSEQ multiplex PCR was the method, and the copy in TCRdb shows in-frame clones only, minus some. Counted here are 150,000 to 200,000 clones, approximately 90% occurring once; the ten biggest clones make up about 4.5%. This material consisted of peripheral blood, taken on day 0 of AZD1222 vaccination. This sequence joins TRBV5-1 and TRBJ1-4; the D gene is possibly TRBD1 (5 bases). The TCR was taken from an adult in good health. In DNA, the CDR3 is TGCGCCAGCAGCTTGTCAGGGCTGGATGAAAAACTGTTTTTT. Amino acid sequence: CASSLSGLDEKLFF.